Reported below is one T cell receptor beta chain. Its antigen target is currently unknown. Base qualities are not at hand, and no much larger clone is one base apart. The reads were generated on an Illumina HiSeq 1500. TCRdb redid the processing of the public reads, applying fastp at Q25 and MiXCR, and retained in-frame beta chains. All rows with the same CDR3 protein become a single entry with the most common DNA and genes. The sample includes roughly 69,000 distinct CDR3 sequences, with more than 25% observed a single time. The ten top clones hold just under 60% of the sample. Looking up the germline V gene yields CDR1 MGHRA and CDR2 YSYEKL. Spanning cysteine to phenylalanine, the CDR3 consists of 15 amino acids. Only the CDR3 region is kept as DNA, spanning 45 bases read in frame from base 1. Clipping removes 5 bases from V and 4 bases from J, with 10 as the unmatched junction base count. Sample treatment or condition, as interpreted from the label and publication: in vitro stimulation with specific CMV peptide epitopes to enrich CMV-specific T cells.

The source of the sample is a study of T cell repertoires in cytomegalovirus infection (dated by TCRdb to about 2019). About the investigation overall: Alongside well-studied HLA-B-restricted epitopes, the peptide stimulations were aimed at recently identified HLA-C-restricted CMV epitopes, whose presentation resists viral immunomodulation. Because public TCR beta signatures pointed to carriage of CMV infection together with the matching HLA type, the HLA type of each donor mattered for the analysis.

Summary of the overall study and its limitations: The ex vivo response was dominated by HLA-C-restricted CMV-specific TCR beta clonotypes, which also provided the single most frequent clonotype in two of eight donors. In both this cohort and an independent approximately 400-donor cohort, the cumulative frequency of public TCR beta family members distinguished carriers of CMV infection plus the relevant HLA type.

Here the chain combines TRBV4-1 and TRBJ1-2, with 7 junctional bases fitting TRBD1. The receptor was derived from a human donor in good health (CMV status not recorded). Some clones in this sample may be carry-over from other donors' samples. Sequenced here: CD8+ T cells from cultured PBMCs, sampled from culture after CMV antigen stimulation. The DNA sequence follows: TGCGCCAGCAGCTTAACAGGGGACCCTGCCTATGGCTACACCTTC. Its protein product is CASSLTGDPAYGYTF.